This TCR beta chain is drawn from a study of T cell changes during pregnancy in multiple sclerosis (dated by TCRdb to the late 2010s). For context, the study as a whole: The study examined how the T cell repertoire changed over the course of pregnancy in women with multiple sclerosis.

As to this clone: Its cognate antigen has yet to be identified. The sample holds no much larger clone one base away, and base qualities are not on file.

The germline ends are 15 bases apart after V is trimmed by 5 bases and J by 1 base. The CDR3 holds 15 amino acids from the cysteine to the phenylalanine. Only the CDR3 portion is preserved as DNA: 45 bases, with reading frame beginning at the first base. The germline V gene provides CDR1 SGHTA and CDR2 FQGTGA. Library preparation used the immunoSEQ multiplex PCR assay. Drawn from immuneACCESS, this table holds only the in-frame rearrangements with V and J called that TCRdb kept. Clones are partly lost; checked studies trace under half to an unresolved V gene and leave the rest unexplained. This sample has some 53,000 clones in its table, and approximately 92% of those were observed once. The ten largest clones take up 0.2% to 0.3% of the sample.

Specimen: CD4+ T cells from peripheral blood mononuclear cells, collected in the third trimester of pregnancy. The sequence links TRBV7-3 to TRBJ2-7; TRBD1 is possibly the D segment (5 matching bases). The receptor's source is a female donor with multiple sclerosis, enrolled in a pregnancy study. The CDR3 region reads CASSLNRIASYEQYF. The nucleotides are TGTGCCAGCAGCCTCAACAGGATCGCTTCCTACGAGCAGTACTTC. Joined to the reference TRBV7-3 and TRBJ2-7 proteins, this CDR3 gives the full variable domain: GAGVSQTPSNKVTEKGKYVELRCDPISGHTALYWYRQSLGQGPEFLIYFQGTGAADDSGLPNDRFFAVRPEGSVSTLKIQRTERGDSAVYLCASSLNRIASYEQYFGPGTRLTVT.